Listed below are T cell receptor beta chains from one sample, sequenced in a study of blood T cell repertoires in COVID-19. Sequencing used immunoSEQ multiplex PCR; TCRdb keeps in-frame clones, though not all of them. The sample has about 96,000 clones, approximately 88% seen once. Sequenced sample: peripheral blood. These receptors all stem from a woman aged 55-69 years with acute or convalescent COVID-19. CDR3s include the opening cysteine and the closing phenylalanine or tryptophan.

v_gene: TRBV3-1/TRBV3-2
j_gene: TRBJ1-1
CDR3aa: CASSQELVAGTEAFF

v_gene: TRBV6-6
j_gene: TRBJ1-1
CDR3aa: CATRGGGTEAFF

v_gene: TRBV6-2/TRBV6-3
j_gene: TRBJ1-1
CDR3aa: CASSTTTGGRLNTEAFF

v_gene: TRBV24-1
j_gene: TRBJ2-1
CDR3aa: CATGRAGVSSYNEQFF

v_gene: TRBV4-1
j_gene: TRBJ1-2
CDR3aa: CASSQDQGRHYGYTF

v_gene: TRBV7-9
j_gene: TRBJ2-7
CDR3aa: CASRLAQGASEQYF

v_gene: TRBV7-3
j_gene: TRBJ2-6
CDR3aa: CASSLESSGANVLTF

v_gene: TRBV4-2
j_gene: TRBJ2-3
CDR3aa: CASSQELGLTSTDTQYF

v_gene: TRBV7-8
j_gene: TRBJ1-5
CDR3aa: CASGGANSNQPQHF

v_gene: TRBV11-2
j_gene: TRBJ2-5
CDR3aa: CASSPTSGGGIETQYF

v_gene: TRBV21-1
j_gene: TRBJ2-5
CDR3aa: CASSKGTCAGGETQYF